Presented here are 16 T cell receptor beta chains from one specimen sequenced in a study of T cells after yellow fever vaccination. TCRdb processed the 5' RACE reads anew with MiXCR; each CDR3 protein has one entry. Counted here are just over 250,000 distinct CDR3 sequences, around 5.2% occurring once; the ten biggest clones make up 2.5% to 4%. The material was CD4+ T cells sorted from PBMCs, obtained on the day of the yellow fever booster vaccination. These receptors were taken from a man younger than 35 who received the YFV17D yellow fever vaccine.

This clonotype has a count of ten or more. This chain uses TRBV6-5 with TRBJ2-2; D perhaps matches TRBD1 (6 bases). The CDR3 covers 14 residues. V dropped 5 bases and J dropped 5 bases, with 12 bases sitting between them. Germline V gives CDR1 MNHEY, CDR2 SVGAGI. Here the CDR3 reads CASSGIRGTGELFF. The DNA for the CDR3 is TGTGCCAGCAGTGGAATCAGGGGAACCGGGGAGCTGTTTTTT.

This clonotype has more than one count but fewer than ten. The chain joins TRBV20-1 to TRBJ2-3, with D perhaps TRBD1 or TRBD2 (5 bases each). The CDR3 is 13 amino acids. The V and J ends lost 6 bases and 1 base respectively, with 11 bases between them. In germline, CDR1 is DFQATT, CDR2 SNEGSKA (reference sequence). Here the CDR3 DNA reads TGCAGTGCATCCGGGACCGGCACAGATACGCAGTATTTT. Its protein is CSASGTGTDTQYF.

In this sample, this clonotype turned up many times. The chain has TRBV4-1 and TRBJ1-1; 9 bases fit TRBD1. This CDR3 has 14 amino acids. The junction had 5 bases not matched to a gene; V was cut back by 4 bases and J by 5 bases. Per the germline V gene, CDR1 is MGHRA and CDR2 is YSYEKL. CDR3 in DNA: TGCGCCAGCAGCCGAGACAGGGGGGGAACTGAAGCTTTCTTT. It specifies CASSRDRGGTEAFF.

In its sample, this clonotype was seen a few times. The chain links TRBV5-8 to TRBJ1-2, with 8 nucleotides matching TRBD1. The CDR3 has 14 amino acids. Germline V gene data show CDR1 as SGHTS and CDR2 as YDEGEE. Germline trimming cut 0 bases from V and 8 bases from J; bases unmatched to any gene: 6. CDR3 amino acids: CASSLGQGARGYTF. In DNA form, the CDR3 reads TGTGCCAGCAGCTTGGGGCAGGGGGCGCGAGGCTACACCTTC.

This clonotype was counted a few times. This CDR3 reads CASSHDKGLGYTF. Here the CDR3 DNA reads TGCGCCAGCAGCCATGATAAAGGACTTGGCTACACCTTC. The chain carries TRBV4-3 and TRBJ1-2; D is undetermined. V lost 3 bases to trimming and J lost 7 bases, with 12 bases between them. The length of the CDR3 is 13 residues. Germline V gene data show CDR1 as LGHNA and CDR2 as YSLEER.

This chain links TRBV19 with TRBJ2-3; TRBD1 might be the D (5 bases). The germline CDR1 and CDR2 sequences are LNHDA and SQIVND (reference sequence). The CDR3 has 14 residues. The V end lost 4 bases, the J end lost 8 bases, and 16 bases lay between the germline ends. In DNA, the CDR3 is TGTGCCAGTAGTAGAAAAGGGGTTTATGGTACGCAGTATTTT. Translation gives CASSRKGVYGTQYF.

The V and J genes are TRBV6-2 or TRBV6-3 and TRBJ2-1; TRBD1 agrees at 10 bases. CDR3 size: 14 residues. Unmatched junction bases numbered 7, after V lost 6 bases and J lost 8 bases. The germline gives CDR1 MNHEY, CDR2 SVGEGT. CDR3: CASRPGTGVDEQFF. The CDR3, as DNA: TGTGCCAGCAGGCCCGGGACAGGGGTGGATGAGCAGTTCTTC.

This clonotype occurred many times. This sequence joins TRBV7-3 and TRBJ2-1; 8 bases are shared with TRBD1. The CDR3 spans 14 residues. Germline V gene data show CDR1 as SGHTA and CDR2 as FQGTGA. V lost 5 bases to trimming and J lost 10 bases; unmatched junction nucleotides: 10. CDR3 sequence (DNA): TGTGCCAGCAGCCCCTCCCGACAGGGGCGAGAGCAGTTCTTC. Its protein product is CASSPSRQGREQFF.

J is TRBJ2-1 and V is TRBV6-5; 8 bases are a match to TRBD1. The J segment lost 7 bases and the V segment lost 5 bases, leaving 7 bases of the junction unmatched. Germline CDR1 is MNHEY and CDR2 is SVGAGI. CDR3 size: 14 residues. The CDR3 loop reads CASSPWTGKNEQFF. CDR3 nucleotides: TGTGCCAGCAGTCCCTGGACAGGGAAGAATGAGCAGTTCTTC.

This clonotype appeared a few times. The rearrangement links TRBV5-1 to TRBJ2-1, with 10 bases lining up with TRBD2. Germline assignment: CDR1 SGHRS and CDR2 YFSETQ. The CDR3 loop spans 15 amino acids. V was clipped by 0 bases and J by 7 bases; unmatched bases: 4. The CDR3 region is CASSLELAGRNEQFF. Here the CDR3 DNA reads TGCGCCAGCAGCTTGGAACTAGCGGGGCGGAATGAGCAGTTCTTC.

This clonotype was seen more than once but under ten times. The CDR3 spells CASNDGGTTGELFF. Here the CDR3 DNA reads TGTGCCAGCAACGACGGGGGGACAACGGGGGAGCTGTTTTTT. The rearrangement uses TRBV2 and TRBJ2-2, with D maybe TRBD2 (7 bases). CDR3 length equals 14 residues. With 7 bases removed from V and 8 bases from J, the gap between germline ends came to 17 bases. Germline V gene data show CDR1 as SNHLY and CDR2 as FYNNEI.

This clonotype occurred a few times. This chain connects TRBV19 to TRBJ1-4, with 7 bases matching TRBD1. Germline trimming cut 5 bases from V and 8 bases from J; bases unmatched to any gene: 5. CDR1 and CDR2 from the germline V gene are LNHDA and SQIVND (reference sequence). This CDR3 is built from 13 residues. The CDR3 spells CASSPSGQEKLFF. In DNA, the CDR3 is TGTGCCAGTAGTCCCTCGGGACAGGAAAAACTGTTTTTT.

The chain recombines TRBV4-3 with TRBJ2-6, with D maybe TRBD2 (6 bases). CDR3 length equals 18 residues. Trimming removed 0 bases from V and 2 bases from J, with 14 bases in between. The germline gives CDR1 LGHNA, CDR2 YSLEER. The CDR3 reads CASSQDLGAGTGANVLTF. The CDR3 bases are TGCGCCAGCAGCCAAGATCTCGGTGCGGGGACTGGGGCCAACGTCCTGACTTTC.

The rearrangement uses TRBV5-6 and TRBJ1-2; a possible D gene is TRBD1 (5 bases). Germline values: CDR1 SGHDT, CDR2 YYEEEE. Trimming removed 5 bases from V and 1 base from J, with 9 bases in between. CDR3 size: 13 residues. The CDR3, as DNA: TGTGCCAGCAGGCCGGGACTTAACTATGGCTACACCTTC. This codes for CASRPGLNYGYTF.

This clonotype was observed a few times. This chain connects TRBV5-6 to TRBJ2-5; 11 bases match TRBD1. The CDR3 is 14 residues long. CDR1 is SGHDT and CDR2 is YYEEEE in the germline V gene. V lost 9 bases and J lost 5; bases outside the gene matches: 9. The CDR3 bases are TGTGCCACGGACAGGGGGCAGAGGGGGGAGACCCAGTACTTC. It yields the protein CATDRGQRGETQYF.

This clonotype was recorded many times. The rearrangement uses TRBV4-2 and TRBJ2-7, with a tentative D call TRBD2 (5 bases). Trimming removed 4 bases at V and 2 bases at J, with 12 bases between. The CDR3 covers 14 residues. Germline loops: CDR1 LGHNA, CDR2 YNFKEQ. CDR3 DNA sequence: TGTGCCAGCAGCCTAGGACTGGAGACCTACGAGCAGTACTTC. As protein: CASSLGLETYEQYF.